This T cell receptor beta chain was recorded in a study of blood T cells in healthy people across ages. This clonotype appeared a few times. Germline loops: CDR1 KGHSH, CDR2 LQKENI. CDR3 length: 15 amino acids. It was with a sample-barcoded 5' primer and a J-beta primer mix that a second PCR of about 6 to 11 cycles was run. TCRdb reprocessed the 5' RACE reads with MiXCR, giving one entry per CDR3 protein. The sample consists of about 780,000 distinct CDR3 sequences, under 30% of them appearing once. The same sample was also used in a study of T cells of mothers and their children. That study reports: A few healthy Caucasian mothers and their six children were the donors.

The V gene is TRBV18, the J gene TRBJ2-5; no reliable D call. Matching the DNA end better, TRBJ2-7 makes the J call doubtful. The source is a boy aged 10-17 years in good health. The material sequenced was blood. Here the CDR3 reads CASSPRTDGIYEQYF. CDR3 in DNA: TGTGCCAGCTCACCACGAACAGACGGTATCTACGAGCAGTACTTC.